This T cell receptor (beta chain) was retrieved from a study of shared clonotypes between healthy human individuals. Sequenced by immunoSEQ multiplex PCR; TCRdb stores in-frame clones only, minus some. Here the sample spans 2 million to 3 million clones, under 95% being singletons. CDR1 and CDR2 from the germline V gene are SGHTA and FQGNSA. Trimming took off 2 bases at V and 6 bases at J, with 20 bases between the two ends. This CDR3 is built from 16 residues. The rearrangement joins TRBV7-2 to TRBJ2-7, with D possibly being TRBD1 or TRBD2 (6 bases each). Sequencing input: naive CD4+ T cells from PBMCs. Subset indicated: CD45RA+ positively selected. The sequence came from a man aged 18 to 29 in good health. Some clones in this sample may be carry-over from other donors' samples. The CDR3 DNA sequence: TGTGCCAGCAGCTTAAACGCGGGACATAACGGGGGCGAGCAGTACTTC. Translated: CASSLNAGHNGGEQYF.